The clone carrying this TCR beta chain came up many times. Amplification of TCR beta CDR3 regions used RNA as the template. The TCR CDR3 was amplified in a first-round RT-PCR using the HTBI primer set. TCRdb analysed the multiplex PCR reads with MiXCR anew, one entry per CDR3 protein. The profile shows 500,000 to 750,000 distinct CDR3 sequences, 40% to 55% of them singletons. The data were obtained in a study of T cells in Graves' hyperthyroidism and ophthalmopathy. Germline V gene data show CDR1 as SNHLY and CDR2 as FYNNEI. The CDR3 contains 15 residues. Trimming cost V 9 bases and J 4 bases, with 21 bases left between them.

Sequencing was performed on peripheral blood or thyroid tissue (not recorded which). The rearrangement uses TRBV2 and TRBJ1-2; D may be TRBD1 (6 bases). The source is a woman between 18 and 29 years old with Graves' hyperthyroidism. In DNA form, the CDR3 reads TGTGCCAGGGAACCCCCCGGGGGCCTCTTCTATGGCTACACCTTC. Its protein product is CAREPPGGLFYGYTF. Drawing the rest from reference TRBV2 and TRBJ1-2, the complete variable domain is EPEVTQTPSHQVTQMGQEVILRCVPISNHLYFYWYRQILGQKVEFLVSFYNNEISEKSEIFDDQFSVERPDGSNFTLKIRSTKLEDSAMYFCAREPPGGLFYGYTFGSGTRLTVV.